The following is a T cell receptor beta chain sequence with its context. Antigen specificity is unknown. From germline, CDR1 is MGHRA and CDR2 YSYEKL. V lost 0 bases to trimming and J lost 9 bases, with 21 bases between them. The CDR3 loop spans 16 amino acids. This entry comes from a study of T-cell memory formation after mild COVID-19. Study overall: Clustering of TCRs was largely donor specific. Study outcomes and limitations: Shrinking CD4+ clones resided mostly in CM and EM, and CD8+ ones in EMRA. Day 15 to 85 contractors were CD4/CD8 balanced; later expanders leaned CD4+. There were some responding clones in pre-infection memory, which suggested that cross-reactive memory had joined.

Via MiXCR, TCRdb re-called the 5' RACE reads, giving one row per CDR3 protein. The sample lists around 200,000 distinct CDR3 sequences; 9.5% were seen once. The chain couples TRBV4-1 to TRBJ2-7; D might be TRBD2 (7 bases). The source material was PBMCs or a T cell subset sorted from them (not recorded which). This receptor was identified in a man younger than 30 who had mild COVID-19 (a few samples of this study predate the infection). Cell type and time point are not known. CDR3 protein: CASSQDNTGGRRRQYF. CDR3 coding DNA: TGCGCCAGCAGCCAAGATAACACGGGGGGCCGCCGGCGGCAGTACTTC.